The 5 T cell receptor beta chains in this list originate from one sample, sequenced in a study of T cells in Graves' hyperthyroidism and ophthalmopathy. Regions amplified from RNA transcripts were the TCR beta CDR3 regions. TCR CDR3 underwent first-round RT-PCR with the HTBI primer set. MiXCR, run by TCRdb on the multiplex PCR reads, gives a single entry per CDR3 protein. The table shows around 60,000 distinct CDR3 sequences, with about 50% occurring only once. Material: blood. The receptors were gathered from a woman aged 25-40 years with Graves' ophthalmopathy.

The rearrangement joins TRBV7-2 to TRBJ2-2; D gene ambiguous. CDR3 length: 12 residues. Per germline, CDR1 SGHTA and CDR2 FQGNSA. The V and J ends lost 5 bases and 6 bases respectively, with 7 bases between them. The CDR3 DNA follows: TGTGCCAGCAGCCAAGTACCCGGGGAGCTGTTTTTT. Translation gives CASSQVPGELFF.

This clonotype has a count of ten or more. V usage is TRBV25-1 and J usage is TRBJ2-1, with 7 nucleotides matching TRBD1. The CDR3 is 13 amino acids. V dropped 3 bases and J dropped 9; count of bases not matched to a gene: 5. Looked up from germline, CDR1 is MGHDK and CDR2 is SYGVNS. The CDR3 DNA reads TGTGCCAGCAGTGACTACAGGGGTGGTGAGCAGTTCTTC. Protein sequence: CASSDYRGGEQFF.

This clonotype was recorded many times. The rearrangement uses TRBV6-5 and TRBJ2-7; D possibly corresponds to TRBD1 (5 bases). V dropped 6 bases and J dropped 4 bases, with 22 bases sitting between them. This CDR3 comprises 16 residues. From germline, CDR1 is MNHEY and CDR2 SVGAGI. The CDR3 sequence: CASRYIGQGKIYEQYF. For the CDR3, the DNA is TGTGCCAGCAGGTACATAGGGCAGGGAAAAATTTACGAGCAGTACTTC.

This clonotype was seen many times. The chain has TRBV3-1 and TRBJ1-6; D not resolved. The length of the CDR3 is 12 residues. Germline V gene lookup returns CDR1 LGHDT and CDR2 YNNKEL (reference sequence). V was trimmed by 4 bases and J by 14 bases, leaving 12 bases between them. CDR3 amino acids: CASSPEGTALHF. In DNA, the CDR3 is TGTGCCAGCAGCCCGGAGGGCACAGCCCTCCACTTT.

The chain is built from TRBV2 and TRBJ1-2; D might be TRBD1 (5 bases). V lost 6 bases, J lost 0 bases, and 8 bases lay in between. Germline V lookup: CDR1 SNHLY, CDR2 FYNNEI. The CDR3 has 13 amino acids. The CDR3 here is CASSAGTNYGYTF. CDR3 coding DNA: TGTGCCAGCAGCGCAGGGACTAACTATGGCTACACCTTC.